This TCR beta chain is from a study of shared clonotypes between healthy human individuals. Researchers divided each subset's genomic DNA evenly across several immunoSEQ plates. TCRdb keeps only in-frame clones here, not all; method: immunoSEQ multiplex PCR. In the table there are over 2 million clones, over 85% of which are singletons. Germline CDR1 KGHSH, CDR2 LQKENI. The CDR3 runs 14 residues. Trimming pared 3 bases from V and 4 bases from J, leaving 12 bases between. The clonotype comes from a man aged 18 to 30 in good health. Input material: naive CD4+ T cells sorted from blood. The sample's subset: CD45RA+ positively selected. The V gene is TRBV18, the J gene TRBJ1-2; D is undetermined. CDR3 nucleotides: TGTGCCAGCTCACCCTCAGGAGGTGGCTATGGCTACACCTTC. Translation gives CASSPSGGGYGYTF.